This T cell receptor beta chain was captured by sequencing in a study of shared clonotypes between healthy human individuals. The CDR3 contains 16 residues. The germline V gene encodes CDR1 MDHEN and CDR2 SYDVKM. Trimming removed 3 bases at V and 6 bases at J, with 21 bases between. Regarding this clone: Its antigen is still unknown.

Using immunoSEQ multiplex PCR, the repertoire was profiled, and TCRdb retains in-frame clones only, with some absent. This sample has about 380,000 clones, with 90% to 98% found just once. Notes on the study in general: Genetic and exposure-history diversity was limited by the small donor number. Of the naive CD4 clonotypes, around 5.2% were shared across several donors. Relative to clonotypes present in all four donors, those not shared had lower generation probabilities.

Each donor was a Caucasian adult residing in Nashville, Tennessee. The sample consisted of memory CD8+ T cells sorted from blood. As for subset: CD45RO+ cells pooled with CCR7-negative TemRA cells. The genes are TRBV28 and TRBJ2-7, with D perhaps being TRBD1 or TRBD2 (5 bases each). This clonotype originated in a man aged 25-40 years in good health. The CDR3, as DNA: TGTGCCAGCAGTTTCTCTCTACGGGACCCTAGGTGCGAGCAGTACTTC. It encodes CASSFSLRDPRCEQYF. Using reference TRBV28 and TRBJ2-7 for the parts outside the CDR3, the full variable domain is DVKVTQSSRYLVKRTGEKVFLECVQDMDHENMFWYRQDPGLGLRLIYFSYDVKMKEKGDIPEGYSVSREKKERFSLILESASTNQTSMYLCASSFSLRDPRCEQYFGPGTRLTVT.